The 31 T cell receptor beta chains given below trace back to one sample, sequenced in a study of shared clonotypes between healthy human individuals. Clones were sequenced by immunoSEQ multiplex PCR, and TCRdb holds only the in-frame ones, with some missing. The repertoire has over a million clones, roughly 96% of them found once; the top ten carry approximately 1.2%. The specimen sequenced was naive CD4+ T cells sorted from blood. Documented subset: CD45RA+ positively selected. The receptors shown here come from a man under 40 in good health.

For the CDR3, the DNA is TGTGCCACCAGCCAAAGACTAGCGGGAGTCACAGATACGCAGTATTTT. Translation gives CATSQRLAGVTDTQYF. This chain uses TRBV15 with TRBJ2-3, with TRBD2 identical over 12 bases. Germline CDR1 and CDR2: LNHNV and YYDKDF (reference sequence). Unmatched junction bases numbered 5, after V lost 5 bases and J lost 2 bases. CDR3 length equals 16 residues. Full variable domain (outside the CDR3, taken from reference TRBV15 and TRBJ2-3): DAMVIQNPRYQVTQFGKPVTLSCSQTLNHNVMYWYQQKSSQAPKLLFHYYDKDFNNEADTPDNFQSRRPNTSFCFLDIRSPGLGDTAMYLCATSQRLAGVTDTQYFGPGTRLTVL.

DNA of the CDR3: TGTGCCAGCAGCCCCATCGGACAGGGATCCTCCTCCTACGAGCAGTACTTC. Protein sequence: CASSPIGQGSSSYEQYF. The chain combines TRBV5-5 with TRBJ2-7, with 8 bases that match TRBD1. Trimming cost V 4 bases and J 0 bases; bases outside gene matches: 12. CDR3 size: 17 residues. Per germline, CDR1 SGHKS and CDR2 YYEKEE (reference sequence).

The gene calls are TRBV6-4 and TRBJ2-1; unclear D gene. The germline CDR1 and CDR2 sequences are MRHNA and SNTAGT. Trimming shortened V by 3 bases and J by 0 bases, and 12 bases separated the two germline ends. The CDR3 sequence is 16 residues long. CDR3: CASSEVPLSSYNEQFF. Written as DNA, the CDR3 is TGTGCCAGCAGTGAGGTCCCCCTGAGCTCCTACAATGAGCAGTTCTTC.

V and J are TRBV10-2 and TRBJ1-2; TRBD1 matches 7 bases. Germline loops: CDR1 WSHSY, CDR2 SAAADI. This CDR3 has 15 amino acids. After removal of 5 bases from V and 6 bases from J, the junction contained 12 bases not matched to a gene. The CDR3 sequence: CASSSGTVPFDGYTF. The CDR3 nucleotides are TGCGCCAGCAGTTCCGGGACAGTCCCTTTTGATGGCTACACCTTC.

J is TRBJ2-1 and V is TRBV28; D remains unclear. Deletions cut 6 bases from V and 4 bases from J, with 19 bases between. In germline, CDR1 is MDHEN, CDR2 SYDVKM. The CDR3 runs 16 residues. CDR3 residues: CASRAALGLGYNEQFF. CDR3 DNA: TGTGCCAGCAGGGCCGCCCTCGGTCTAGGATACAATGAGCAGTTCTTC.

The rearrangement links TRBV7-2 to TRBJ2-7; 12 nucleotides match TRBD2. CDR1 and CDR2 from the germline V gene are SGHTA and FQGNSA. This CDR3 is 18 amino acids long. V trimming: 3 bases; J trimming: 0 bases; junction bases outside the gene matches: 9. The CDR3 reads CASSFRTSGKVGSYEQYF. The CDR3 coding sequence is TGTGCCAGCAGCTTCCGGACTAGCGGGAAGGTCGGCTCCTACGAGCAGTACTTC.

The rearrangement uses TRBV7-9 and TRBJ2-2; D is unclear. Trimming took off 1 base at V and 2 bases at J, with 5 bases between the two ends. The CDR3 sequence is 14 residues long. Per germline, CDR1 SEHNR and CDR2 FQNEAQ (reference sequence). CDR3 loop: CASSLVDNTGELFF. The CDR3 DNA reads as TGTGCCAGCAGCTTAGTGGATAACACCGGGGAGCTGTTTTTT.

The chain carries TRBV28 and TRBJ1-5; a possible D gene is TRBD1 (5 bases). Germline V gene lookup returns CDR1 MDHEN and CDR2 SYDVKM. Trimming pared 6 bases from V and 4 bases from J, leaving 13 bases between. The CDR3 contains 14 residues. CDR3 loop: CASRLGGLNQPQHF. The CDR3 nucleotides are TGTGCCAGCAGACTTGGGGGGTTGAATCAGCCCCAGCATTTT.

This clone was observed a single time. The chain recombines TRBV5-1 with TRBJ2-3; 7 bases fit TRBD1. Trimming took 4 bases from V and 2 from J; bases not matched to a gene: 7. Germline values: CDR1 SGHRS, CDR2 YFSETQ. This CDR3 region has 15 residues. The CDR3 nucleotides read TGCGCCAGCAGCGTCTCCAGGGGGAACACAGATACGCAGTATTTT. Translated, it gives CASSVSRGNTDTQYF.

This chain uses TRBV28 with TRBJ2-7; 9 nucleotides line up with TRBD2. This CDR3 is built from 15 residues. Germline CDR1 MDHEN, CDR2 SYDVKM. V lost 5 bases to trimming and J lost 6 bases; unmatched junction nucleotides: 11. CDR3 protein: CASSPSFSGRAEQYF. Here the CDR3 DNA reads TGTGCCAGCAGTCCTAGTTTTAGCGGGAGAGCCGAGCAGTACTTC.

The chain employs TRBV7-8 and TRBJ2-7; D is perhaps TRBD1 (5 bases). Trimming cost V 5 bases and J 6 bases, with 20 bases left between them. Germline CDR1 reads SGHVS; CDR2 reads FQNEAQ. The CDR3 is 15 amino acids. The CDR3, as DNA: TGTGCCAGCAGCCTAGGACCCCGGGCAACAGGCGAGCAGTACTTC. This gives the protein CASSLGPRATGEQYF.

The chain recombines TRBV19 with TRBJ1-2; D perhaps matches TRBD1 (5 bases). This CDR3 contains 14 residues. Per the germline V gene, CDR1 is LNHDA and CDR2 is SQIVND (reference sequence). Between the trimmed V and J ends, which lost 3 bases and 4 bases, there was a span of 12 bases. The CDR3 sequence is CASSMDSRVYGYTF. The DNA for the CDR3 is TGTGCCAGTAGTATGGACTCCAGGGTCTATGGCTACACCTTC.

The chain is built from TRBV5-1 and TRBJ1-1; D is possibly TRBD1 (5 bases). Germline V lookup: CDR1 SGHRS, CDR2 YFSETQ. V lost 1 base and J 1 base, leaving 14 bases between the germline ends. This CDR3 has 16 amino acids. Here the CDR3 reads CASSLTTGARNTEAFF. The DNA of the CDR3 is TGCGCCAGCAGCTTGACGACCGGGGCTAGGAACACTGAAGCTTTCTTT.

The rearrangement joins TRBV27 to TRBJ2-7, with TRBD2 identical over 9 bases. The CDR3 contains 15 residues. Germline V gene data show CDR1 as MNHEY and CDR2 as SMNVEV (reference sequence). V lost 2 bases, J lost 3 bases, and 5 bases stayed unmatched. CDR3 nucleotide sequence: TGTGCCAGCAGTTTAGCCCTAGCGGGAATCTACGAGCAGTACTTC. This gives the protein CASSLALAGIYEQYF.

The CDR3 loop is CASSDHASGAGGLGQYF. The CDR3 DNA is TGCGCCAGCAGCGACCATGCCAGCGGGGCGGGAGGGCTCGGGCAGTACTTC. The V gene is TRBV5-1, the J gene TRBJ2-7; 9 bases are a match to TRBD2. Germline lookup yields CDR1 SGHRS and CDR2 YFSETQ. This CDR3 has 17 residues. The V and J ends lost 4 bases and 9 bases, in that order; junction bases with no gene match: 20.

The V call is TRBV2, the J call TRBJ2-7; D is unresolved. The germline V gene has CDR1 SNHLY and CDR2 FYNNEI. This CDR3 spans 11 amino acids. Trimming cost V 3 bases and J 6 bases, with 6 bases left between them. The CDR3 DNA follows: TGTGCCAGCAGTGAGTACCCCGAGCAGTACTTC. Translated, it gives CASSEYPEQYF.

This CDR3 reads CASSFGPRGSQETQYF. The DNA of the CDR3 is TGTGCCAGCAGCTTCGGTCCTAGGGGGAGCCAAGAGACCCAGTACTTC. The chain links TRBV5-4 to TRBJ2-5; a weak D match, TRBD1 (6 bases). V lost 2 bases to trimming and J lost 1 base, with 15 bases between them. The CDR3 length is 16 residues. From germline, CDR1 is SGHNT and CDR2 YYREEE (reference sequence).

This chain joins TRBV7-3 and TRBJ2-7; maybe TRBD2 (6 bases). CDR1 is SGHTA, CDR2 FQGTGA, per germline. This CDR3 region has 16 residues. Deletions cut 1 base from V and 0 bases from J, with 13 bases between. DNA of the CDR3: TGTGCCAGCAGCTTAAGGGCGGGAACCAGCTCCTACGAGCAGTACTTC. This sequence encodes CASSLRAGTSSYEQYF.

The chain employs TRBV6-5 and TRBJ2-5; 8 bases line up with TRBD1. J lost 2 bases, V lost 5 bases, and 4 bases had no gene match. This CDR3 has 14 residues. From germline, CDR1 is MNHEY and CDR2 SVGAGI. For the CDR3, the DNA is TGTGCCAGCAGTCCAGGGGGCCAACAAGAGACCCAGTACTTC. As protein: CASSPGGQQETQYF.

CDR3 protein: CATLQPGQVTSGGYTF. The CDR3 DNA reads TGTGCCACCCTACAACCGGGACAGGTTACATCAGGAGGCTACACCTTC. The chain links TRBV2 to TRBJ1-2; TRBD1 matches at 8 bases. Germline V lookup: CDR1 SNHLY, CDR2 FYNNEI. V lost 10 bases, J lost 8 bases, and 21 bases stayed unmatched. This CDR3 is built from 16 residues.

This chain links TRBV19 with TRBJ2-1; 9 bases are shared with TRBD2. The CDR3 contains 19 residues. V was pared by 3 bases and J by 1 base, with 13 bases of the junction left unmatched. The germline V gene has CDR1 LNHDA and CDR2 SQIVND (reference sequence). CDR3 DNA: TGTGCCAGTAGTATTGGTGGTCTAGCGGGAAAGGGATCCTACAATGAGCAGTTCTTC. This gives the protein CASSIGGLAGKGSYNEQFF. The variable domain in full, with the rest retrieved from reference TRBV19 and TRBJ2-1, is DGGITQSPKYLFRKEGQNVTLSCEQNLNHDAMYWYRQDPGQGLRLIYYSQIVNDFQKGDIAEGYSVSREKKESFPLTVTSAQKNPTAFYLCASSIGGLAGKGSYNEQFFGPGTRLTVL.

V and J are TRBV5-6 and TRBJ2-5; 8 bases are a match to TRBD1. The CDR3 is 15 residues long. The germline gives CDR1 SGHDT, CDR2 YYEEEE. Losses at the gene ends were 3 bases for V and 5 bases for J; bases not matched to a gene: 9. The CDR3 loop reads CASSSRGPARETQYF. DNA for the CDR3: TGTGCCAGCAGCTCCAGGGGGCCTGCGAGGGAGACCCAGTACTTC.

V gene TRBV25-1 combines with J gene TRBJ2-2, with D unresolved. This CDR3 region has 14 residues. Germline CDR1 MGHDK, CDR2 SYGVNS. Between the trimmed V and J ends, which lost 1 base and 4 bases, there was a span of 7 bases. CDR3 sequence reads: CASSEFPLTGELFF. The CDR3 region has the DNA TGTGCCAGCAGTGAATTCCCTCTCACCGGGGAGCTGTTTTTT.

The chain has TRBV5-1 and TRBJ2-5; TRBD2 aligns across 10 bases. CDR1 and CDR2 (germline): SGHRS, YFSETQ. Trimming cost V 4 bases and J 4 bases; bases outside gene matches: 13. This CDR3 has 17 amino acids. Written as DNA, the CDR3 is TGCGCCAGCAGCACAGGACTAGCGGCCCAGGGGGGAGAGACCCAGTACTTC. This encodes CASSTGLAAQGGETQYF.

The chain is built from TRBV5-1 and TRBJ1-2; 10 bases agree with TRBD1. This CDR3 contains 14 residues. CDR1 and CDR2 (germline): SGHRS, YFSETQ. With V trimmed by 2 bases and J by 6 bases, 4 bases remained unmatched. This CDR3 reads CASSFGQGGDGYTF. The CDR3 bases are TGCGCCAGCAGCTTCGGACAGGGGGGTGATGGCTACACCTTC.

The J gene is TRBJ1-5, the V gene TRBV18; 11 bases line up with TRBD1. The CDR3 is 16 amino acids. CDR1 and CDR2 from the germline V gene are KGHSH and LQKENI. J lost 3 bases, V lost 3 bases, and 4 bases had no gene match. The CDR3, as DNA: TGTGCCAGCTCACCGGACAGGGGGCCGAACAATCAGCCCCAGCATTTT. Encoded protein: CASSPDRGPNNQPQHF.

V is TRBV18 and J is TRBJ2-5, with 7 bases aligning to TRBD2. Trimming took 3 bases from V and 4 from J; bases not matched to a gene: 5. The germline CDR1 and CDR2 sequences are KGHSH and LQKENI. The CDR3 has 14 amino acids. This chain's CDR3 is CASSPSWGGETQYF. The CDR3 DNA reads TGTGCCAGCTCACCCTCCTGGGGGGGAGAGACCCAGTACTTC. The full variable domain, rest sourced from reference TRBV18 and TRBJ2-5, is NAGVMQNPRHLVRRRGQEARLRCSPMKGHSHVYWYRQLPEEGLKFMVYLQKENIIDESGMPKERFSAEFPKEGPSILRIQQVVRGDSAAYFCASSPSWGGETQYFGPGTRLLVL.

The sample holds one count of this clone. The identical CDR3 is also encoded by other nucleotide sequences in the sample. This sequence joins TRBV20-1 and TRBJ2-3; the D is unclear. The CDR3 has 11 amino acids. Germline CDR1 reads DFQATT; CDR2 reads SNEGSKA (reference sequence). The V gene lost 3 bases and the J gene lost 5 bases, with 6 bases spanning the gap. CDR3 in DNA: TGCAGTGCTAGGGGTGAAGATACGCAGTATTTT. Translating gives CSARGEDTQYF.

The V call is TRBV5-1, the J call TRBJ2-5; no clear D gene. V was cut by 1 base and J by 2 bases, with 9 bases left in between. The V gene's germline CDR1 is SGHRS and CDR2 YFSETQ. The CDR3 is made up of 14 amino acids. The CDR3 is CASSLFTAQETQYF. CDR3 coding DNA: TGCGCCAGCAGCTTGTTCACAGCACAAGAGACCCAGTACTTC.

The chain uses TRBV25-1 and TRBJ2-7; TRBD1 is a possible D gene (6 bases). The V end lost 4 bases, the J end lost 6 bases, and 22 bases lay between the germline ends. The CDR3 is 16 amino acids. The germline CDR1 and CDR2 sequences are MGHDK and SYGVNS. The CDR3: CASSAPGTSGSSEQYF. For the CDR3, the DNA is TGTGCCAGCAGTGCCCCCGGGACATCGGGTTCATCCGAGCAGTACTTC.

V usage is TRBV18 and J usage is TRBJ2-1, with D unclear. Germline V gene sequence: CDR1 KGHSH, CDR2 LQKENI. This CDR3 is 12 amino acids long. V was pared by 3 bases and J by 5 bases, with 5 bases between. This CDR3 is CASSPADNEQFF. DNA of the CDR3: TGTGCCAGCTCACCCGCGGACAATGAGCAGTTCTTC. The full variable domain, completed using reference TRBV18 and TRBJ2-1, is NAGVMQNPRHLVRRRGQEARLRCSPMKGHSHVYWYRQLPEEGLKFMVYLQKENIIDESGMPKERFSAEFPKEGPSILRIQQVVRGDSAAYFCASSPADNEQFFGPGTRLTVL.